This T cell receptor (beta chain) is drawn from a study of early T cells in non-severe SARS-CoV-2 infection. This clonotype has ten or more counts. A single record per CDR3 protein comes from TCRdb applying MiXCR to the 5' RACE reads. The top ten clones hold about 2.3% of a sample with 90,000 to 100,000 distinct CDR3 sequences, 13% of them seen once. Looked up from germline, CDR1 is MGHRA and CDR2 is YSYEKL. V lost 5 bases and J lost 4, with 14 bases in between. The CDR3 length is 15 residues. The rearrangement uses TRBV4-1 and TRBJ1-4, with D uncertain. The receptor comes from an adult who was a healthcare worker with PCR-confirmed SARS-CoV-2 infection or an uninfected control (not recorded which). Sequences were obtained from whole blood. CDR3 region: CASSLRGNLNEKLFF. CDR3 DNA: TGCGCCAGCAGCTTGCGGGGTAACCTTAATGAAAAACTGTTTTTT.